This T cell receptor beta chain came from a study of blood T cell repertoires in COVID-19 (dated by TCRdb to about 2020). A note on the overall study: Collaborator samples came from the United States, Italy and Spain and covered acute and convalescent phases of COVID-19. Where available, HLA class I and class II types were taken from metadata supplied by the sample provider and were not determined by assay-based typing. The dataset comprised deeply sampled blood TCRbeta repertoires from subjects exposed to, actively infected with, or recovered from COVID-19. The samples were drawn from the first 160 participants of the ongoing ImmuneRACE study and from over a thousand subjects provided by 6 global collaborators. The material from the prospective study consisted of cDNA or gDNA derived from T cells, B-cell-depleted T cells, or PBMCs. Nearly every sample came with metadata listing a de-identified subject ID, COVID-19 status, age in years and sex. The repertoires were released in a freely available public database intended as a resource for research on the immune response to SARS-CoV-2. Study-level results and caveats: Clinical and demographic metadata were provided uncurated, with the amount varying by source and participant.

Taken from cysteine to phenylalanine, the CDR3 has 14 residues. Only CDR3 DNA remains: 42 bases, in frame from the first base. The V and J ends are trimmed by 4 bases and 0 bases, leaving 11 bases between them. CDR1 and CDR2 (SGDLS, YYNGEE) derive from the germline V gene. TCRbeta CDR3 regions were amplified from genomic DNA by means of the immunoSEQ Assay, a bias-controlled multiplex PCR. The authors processed their data as follows. The number of nucleated cells in each sample was estimated from the amplification of reference gene primers within the assay. To quantify the absolute abundance of each unique TCRbeta CDR3 rearrangement, sequence reads were collapsed and filtered. For each sample, productive Simpson clonality was calculated by taking the square root of Simpson's diversity index across productive rearrangements. The clones in this table, taken by TCRdb from immuneACCESS, are in-frame only. Not every clone is retained; where verified, under half of the shortfall comes from an unresolved V gene, and the cause of the rest is unknown. For V, J and clone size, that table is used; D and trimming come from the DNA. The sample table records approximately 500,000 clones; 85% to 90% of these occur just once. The ten most abundant clones make up about 8% of the sample.

One collaborating source in Seattle enrolled patients while the patients were actively infected and followed the patients over time throughout the course of disease. Each collaborating institution followed its own protocols to collect whole blood in K2EDTA tubes. Collaborator samples were shipped for TCRbeta analysis as frozen whole blood, isolated PBMCs, or DNA extracted from either sample type. Remarks on this clone: It lacks a known antigen. Base qualities are not provided; no much larger clone lies one nucleotide away.

The chain is encoded by TRBV9 joined to TRBJ2-7; D gene: possibly TRBD2, on 5 matching bases. This clonotype was sampled from a woman between 50 and 59 years old with COVID-19, enrolled during active disease. Source material: peripheral blood. The DNA sequence is given as TGTGCCAGCAGCCCGAGGGTTCCCTCCTACGAGCAGTACTTC. Translated, it gives CASSPRVPSYEQYF.